Described below is a single T cell receptor beta chain sequence and its context. CDR3 length: 14 residues. Germline-derived CDR1 and CDR2 are MDHEN and SYDVKM. This sample was included in a study of CXCR3-negative and CXCR3-positive naive CD8 T cells. Preparation of TRB cDNA libraries relied on 5' RACE carrying UMI labels. TCRdb reprocessed the 5' RACE reads and stores each CDR3 protein as one record, lacking DNA. The sample table includes 90,000 to 95,000 distinct CDR3 sequences. V is TRBV28 and J is TRBJ1-4; TCRdb outputs TRBD1, but without DNA this stays unchecked. The sample consisted of naive CXCR3- CD8+ T cells from blood. Subset indicated: CD45RO-CCR7+CD27+CD95- naive CD8+ T cells lacking CXCR3 (TNR3-). This TCR derives from a human donor in good health. Some clones in this sample may be carry-over from other donors' samples. CDR3 protein: CASSFGQGVEKLFF.